This T cell receptor beta chain emerged from a study of CD8+ T cells in alopecia areata. Looking at the study overall: Grafting placed skin from approximately 6-12-month-old C3H/HeJ donors with spontaneous alopecia onto approximately 7-10-week-old female C3H/HeJ mice. The study's findings and limits: Lesional scalp displayed greater clonality than normal scalp, most notably in alopecia totalis/universalis. Among patients, TCR sharing was less clear than in mice, a difference possibly due in part to HLA diversity in the patient population. Sequence data from scalp samples additionally include resident alphabeta T cells of normal skin.

A note on this clone: The antigen remains unidentified. The listed genes are named as in mouse.

Markers including CD4, CD8alpha, NKG2D and NKG2ACE guided sorting of pooled cutaneous lymph node cells. Following RNA extraction, reverse transcription yielded cDNA that acted as the sequencing template. Some clones are missing from TCRdb's copy, which holds only in-frame ones; the method was immunoSEQ multiplex PCR. The profile covers more than 250,000 clones, none occurring a single time. The sequencing input was CD4+ T cells sorted from a lymph node. The receptor comes from a C3H/HeJ mouse with alopecia areata. The strain's MHC haplotype is H2-k.

The sequenced CDR3 bases are TGTGCCAGCAGTGAGTACAAAAACTCC. Translation: CASSEYKNS. The full CDR3 reads CASSEYKNSDYTF. The chain employs TRBV13-1 and TRBJ1-2; D uncertain. The read gets to within 4 residues of the CDR3 end, and the germline J gene fills in the rest. Deletions cut 2 bases from V and 1 base from J, with 6 bases between. Germline V gene lookup returns CDR1 NSHNY and CDR2 SYGAGN. The CDR3 contains 13 residues.